Each of the 16 T cell receptor beta chains below was sequenced from the same sample in a study of Graves' ophthalmopathy and Graves' hyperthyroidism. Amplified TCR beta CDR3 regions were obtained using RNA transcripts as template. HTBI primers were employed in first-round RT-PCR, then a second-round multiplex PCR followed. Using its own MiXCR run on the multiplex PCR reads, TCRdb lists one record per CDR3 protein. Of 200,000 to 250,000 distinct CDR3 sequences listed, under 25% are singletons. Sequencing was carried out using peripheral blood. These receptors were taken from a woman aged 45-60 years with Graves' ophthalmopathy.

This clonotype was seen many times. The chain has TRBV5-1 and TRBJ1-1; D might be TRBD1 (5 bases). Trimming shortened V by 0 bases and J by 8 bases, and 8 bases separated the two germline ends. Germline V lookup: CDR1 SGHRS, CDR2 YFSETQ. CDR3 length: 12 residues. For the CDR3, the DNA is TGCGCCAGCAGCTTGGCCGGGGGAGAAGCTTTCTTT. Translating it yields CASSLAGGEAFF.

This clonotype was recorded at least ten times. The chain combines TRBV27 with TRBJ2-7, with 13 bases identical to TRBD2. CDR1 and CDR2 (germline): MNHEY, SMNVEV (reference sequence). Trimming removed 6 bases from V and 4 bases from J; junction bases left unmatched: 15. The CDR3 has 18 residues. The CDR3 DNA follows: TGTGCCAGCAGACCAAGGACTAGCGGGAGAATGTTTATTTACGAGCAGTACTTC. This translates into CASRPRTSGRMFIYEQYF.

This chain links TRBV7-8 with TRBJ2-7; D tentatively fits TRBD1 or TRBD2 (5 bases each). Germline CDR1 SGHVS, CDR2 FQNEAQ. The ends were cut back, 1 base at V and 6 bases at J, with 16 bases in the middle. This CDR3 is 15 amino acids long. CDR3 DNA: TGTGCCAGCAGCTTAGGATGGGACGGAATTGCCGAGCAGTACTTC. It encodes CASSLGWDGIAEQYF.

In this sample, this clonotype turned up many times. The chain combines TRBV7-2 with TRBJ2-2; 8 nucleotides match TRBD1. Trimming took 4 bases from V and 6 from J; bases not matched to a gene: 7. This CDR3 contains 15 residues. The germline gives CDR1 SGHTA, CDR2 FQGNSA. CDR3 nucleotide sequence: TGTGCCAGCAGCTCCGGGACAGGCTGGGCCGGGGAGCTGTTTTTT. It specifies CASSSGTGWAGELFF. The whole variable domain, filled in from reference TRBV7-2 and TRBJ2-2, reads GAGVSQSPSNKVTEKGKDVELRCDPISGHTALYWYRQSLGQGLEFLIYFQGNSAPDKSGLPSDRFSAERTGGSVSTLTIQRTQQEDSAVYLCASSSGTGWAGELFFGEGSRLTVL.

This clonotype was recorded many times. This sequence joins TRBV12-3 or TRBV12-4 and TRBJ1-1; D remains ambiguous. The CDR3 is 14 residues long. Deletions cut 6 bases from V and 4 bases from J, with 15 bases between. The CDR3 loop reads CASSHRGAFTEAFF. CDR3 nucleotides: TGTGCCAGCAGCCACCGCGGAGCTTTCACTGAAGCTTTCTTT.

The rearrangement links TRBV2 to TRBJ2-2; 8 bases fit TRBD2. The CDR3 covers 14 residues. V dropped 7 bases and J dropped 2; count of bases not matched to a gene: 3. The germline CDR1 and CDR2 sequences are SNHLY and FYNNEI. The CDR3 spells CASKGTSNTGELFF. The CDR3 DNA follows: TGTGCCAGCAAAGGGACTAGTAACACCGGGGAGCTGTTTTTT.

This clonotype was recorded many times. The rearrangement uses TRBV12-3 or TRBV12-4 and TRBJ2-2; the D is unclear. V lost 3 bases and J 6 bases, leaving 14 bases between the germline ends. This CDR3 comprises 15 residues. The CDR3 nucleotides are TGTGCCAGCAGTTTGTATCAGCCCTCACCCGGGGAGCTGTTTTTT. It specifies CASSLYQPSPGELFF.

This clonotype showed up just a few times. V gene TRBV28 combines with J gene TRBJ2-7; 7 bases line up with TRBD2. The CDR3 loop spans 15 amino acids. Looked up from germline, CDR1 is MDHEN and CDR2 is SYDVKM. Trimming cost V 1 base and J 2 bases; bases outside gene matches: 5. The CDR3 here is CASSLLSGGAYEQYF. The CDR3 nucleotides are TGTGCCAGCAGTTTATTGTCGGGAGGTGCCTACGAGCAGTACTTC. Full variable domain (remainder filled in from reference TRBV28 and TRBJ2-7): DVKVTQSSRYLVKRTGEKVFLECVQDMDHENMFWYRQDPGLGLRLIYFSYDVKMKEKGDIPEGYSVSREKKERFSLILESASTNQTSMYLCASSLLSGGAYEQYFGPGTRLTVT.

The rearrangement joins TRBV12-3 or TRBV12-4 to TRBJ1-1, with 12 bases that match TRBD1. The CDR3 runs 16 residues. After removal of 6 bases from V and 3 bases from J, the junction contained 8 bases not matched to a gene. CDR3 sequence reads: CASRPGTGGADTEAFF. The DNA of the CDR3 is TGTGCCAGCAGGCCCGGGACAGGGGGCGCGGACACTGAAGCTTTCTTT.

Note on this clonotype: One base away lies a much larger clone, so this may be a sequencing read error. This sequence joins TRBV20-1 and TRBJ1-5, with TRBD1 as a possible D gene (6 bases). In germline, CDR1 is DFQATT, CDR2 SNEGSKA (reference sequence). CDR3 size: 14 residues. DNA for the CDR3: TGCAGTGCCGGAGGGGGTGGGAGCATTCAGCCCCAGCATTTT. It specifies CSAGGGGSIQPQHF.

At least ten counts were recorded for this clonotype. The DNA is omitted, as the CDR3 cannot be located on it reliably, and the CDR3 follows TCRdb's listing. The chain is built from TRBV12-3 or TRBV12-4 and TRBJ2-5; the table names TRBD1, a call not compared with the DNA. A total of 13 residues make up the CDR3, ends included. CDR3 in amino acids: CASSFRGRETQYF.

The V call is TRBV5-1, the J call TRBJ1-1; 12 bases line up with TRBD1. With 4 bases clipped from V and 4 bases from J, the junction kept 5 bases outside the gene matches. The CDR3 totals 15 residues. CDR1 is SGHRS and CDR2 is YFSETQ in the germline V gene. CDR3: CASSGDRGPSTEAFF. The CDR3 nucleotides are TGCGCCAGCAGCGGGGACAGGGGGCCTTCCACTGAAGCTTTCTTT.

This clonotype was detected ten times or more. The rearrangement links TRBV29-1 to TRBJ1-5; perhaps TRBD1 as D (5 bases). V lost 0 bases, J lost 7 bases, and 10 bases lay in between. Germline CDR1 is SQVTM and CDR2 is ANQGSEA. The CDR3 is 13 residues long. CDR3 amino acids: CSVEEGRGQPQHF. The CDR3, as DNA: TGCAGCGTTGAAGAAGGAAGGGGACAGCCCCAGCATTTT.

This clonotype was counted at least ten times. An end of the junction does not agree with germline; a read error may underlie this. The chain has TRBV24-1 and TRBJ2-2, with D perhaps given as TRBD1 or TRBD2 (5 bases each). This CDR3 spans 16 amino acids. CDR1 and CDR2 from the germline V gene are KGHDR and SFDVKD. The CDR3 is CVTSDFKRDGTGELFF. DNA for the CDR3: TGTGTCACCAGTGATTTCAAGAGGGACGGCACCGGGGAGCTGTTTTTT.

This clonotype was observed a few times. The chain has TRBV4-2 and TRBJ1-2; perhaps TRBD1 as D (5 bases). V was clipped by 0 bases and J by 3 bases, with 20 bases between them. This CDR3 has 18 residues. From germline, CDR1 is LGHNA and CDR2 YNFKEQ. The CDR3 reads CASSQDPPGQTSYYGYTF. As DNA, the CDR3 is TGTGCCAGCAGCCAAGACCCCCCGGGGCAGACGTCTTACTATGGCTACACCTTC.

This clonotype has a count of ten or more. This chain links TRBV28 with TRBJ2-1; D is ambiguous. Looked up from germline, CDR1 is MDHEN and CDR2 is SYDVKM. This CDR3 spans 14 amino acids. Trimming took off 7 bases at V and 2 bases at J, with 12 bases between the two ends. The CDR3 DNA reads as TGTGCCAGCACAGTTTCGGTAGCCTACAATGAGCAGTTCTTC. Protein sequence: CASTVSVAYNEQFF.